The entry that follows covers one T cell receptor beta chain sequence. As handled by the study authors: Researchers report that nucleated cell counts were estimated from reference gene primer amplification. The method was immunoSEQ multiplex PCR; TCRdb's version includes in-frame clones alone and lacks a portion of them. That table gives V, J and clone size, and the DNA gave D and trimming. The table shows some 290,000 clones, with 89% occurring only once. This sample is drawn from a study of blood T cell repertoires in COVID-19. Study context: The samples span acute and convalescent COVID-19 from the United States, Italy and Spain. The cDNA or gDNA used as material had been derived from T cells, B-cell-depleted T cells, or PBMCs.

This CDR3 region has 14 residues. Losses at the gene ends were 5 bases for V and 6 bases for J; bases not matched to a gene: 5. The germline V gene encodes CDR1 MNHEY and CDR2 SVGAGI. The Seattle site enrolled patients during active infection and followed them longitudinally. This TCR came from a woman aged 25 to 39 with COVID-19, enrolled during active disease. Sequencing input: peripheral blood. J is TRBJ1-2 and V is TRBV6-5, with 11 bases fitting TRBD1. CDR3: CASSLWTGGDGYTF. The CDR3 nucleotides are TGTGCCAGCAGTCTTTGGACAGGGGGCGATGGCTACACCTTC.